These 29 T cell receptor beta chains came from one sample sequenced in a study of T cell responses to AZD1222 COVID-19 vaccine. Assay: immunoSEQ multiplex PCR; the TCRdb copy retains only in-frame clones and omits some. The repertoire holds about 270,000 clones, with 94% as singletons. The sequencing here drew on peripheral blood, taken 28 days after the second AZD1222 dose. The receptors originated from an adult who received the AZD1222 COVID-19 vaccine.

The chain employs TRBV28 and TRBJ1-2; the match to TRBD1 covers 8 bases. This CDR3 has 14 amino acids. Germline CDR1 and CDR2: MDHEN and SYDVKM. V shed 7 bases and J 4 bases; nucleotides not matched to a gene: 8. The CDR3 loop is CASTPSDRAYGYTF. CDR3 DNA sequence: TGTGCCAGCACCCCATCGGACAGGGCCTATGGCTACACCTTC.

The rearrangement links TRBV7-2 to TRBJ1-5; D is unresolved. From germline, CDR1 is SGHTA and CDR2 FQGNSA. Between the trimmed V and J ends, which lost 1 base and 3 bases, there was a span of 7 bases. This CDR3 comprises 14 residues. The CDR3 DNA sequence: TGTGCCAGCAGCTTAGTGGGGTTCAATCAGCCCCAGCATTTT. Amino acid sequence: CASSLVGFNQPQHF.

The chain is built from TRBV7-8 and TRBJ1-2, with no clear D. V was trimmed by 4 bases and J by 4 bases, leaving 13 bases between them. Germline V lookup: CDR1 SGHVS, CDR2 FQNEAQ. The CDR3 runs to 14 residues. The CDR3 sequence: CASSSHTSSYGYTF. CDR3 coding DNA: TGTGCCAGCAGCTCGCACACATCCTCCTATGGCTACACCTTC.

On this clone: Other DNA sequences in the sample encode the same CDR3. The CDR3 region is CASSLVPTGELFF. CDR3 DNA sequence: TGCGCCAGCAGCTTGGTCCCCACCGGGGAGCTGTTTTTT. The rearrangement joins TRBV5-1 to TRBJ2-2; D unclear. Germline CDR1 SGHRS, CDR2 YFSETQ. V lost 0 bases and J 4 bases, leaving 4 bases between the germline ends. The length of the CDR3 is 13 residues.

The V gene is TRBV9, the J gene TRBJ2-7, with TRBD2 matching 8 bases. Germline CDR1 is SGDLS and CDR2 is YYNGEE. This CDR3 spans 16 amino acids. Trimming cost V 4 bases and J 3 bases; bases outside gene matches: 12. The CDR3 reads CASSLQASGGSYEQYF. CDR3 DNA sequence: TGTGCCAGCAGCCTACAGGCCAGCGGGGGAAGCTACGAGCAGTACTTC.

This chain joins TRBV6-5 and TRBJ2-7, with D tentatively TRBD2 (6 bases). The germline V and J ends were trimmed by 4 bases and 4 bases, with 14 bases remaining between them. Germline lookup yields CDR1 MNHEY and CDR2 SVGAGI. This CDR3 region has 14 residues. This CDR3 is CASSLLRGVYEQYF. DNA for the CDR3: TGTGCCAGCAGTTTATTACGCGGGGTATACGAGCAGTACTTC.

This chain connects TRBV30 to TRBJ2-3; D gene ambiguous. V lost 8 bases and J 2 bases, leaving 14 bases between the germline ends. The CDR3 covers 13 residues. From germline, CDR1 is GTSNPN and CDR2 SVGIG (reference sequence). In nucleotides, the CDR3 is TGTGCCCGACGACTGGTCCCCACAGATACGCAGTATTTT. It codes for CARRLVPTDTQYF.

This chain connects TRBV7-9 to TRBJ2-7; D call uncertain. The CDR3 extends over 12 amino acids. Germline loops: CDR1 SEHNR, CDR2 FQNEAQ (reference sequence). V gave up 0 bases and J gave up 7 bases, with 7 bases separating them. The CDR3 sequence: CASSLAPWEQYF. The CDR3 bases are TGTGCCAGCAGCTTAGCCCCATGGGAGCAGTACTTC.

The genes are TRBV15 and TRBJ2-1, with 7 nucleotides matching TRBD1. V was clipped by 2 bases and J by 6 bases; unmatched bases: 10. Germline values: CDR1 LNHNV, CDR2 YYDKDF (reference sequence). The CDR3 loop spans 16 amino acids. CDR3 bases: TGTGCCACCAGCAGACCGACAGGGAGTTCAACCAATGAGCAGTTCTTC. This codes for CATSRPTGSSTNEQFF.

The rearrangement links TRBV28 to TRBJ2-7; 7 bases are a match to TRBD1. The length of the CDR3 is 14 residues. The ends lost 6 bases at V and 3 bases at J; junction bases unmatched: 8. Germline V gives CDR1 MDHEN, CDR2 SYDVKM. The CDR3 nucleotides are TGTGCCAGCAGACGGACAGGTGCAAACTACGAGCAGTACTTC. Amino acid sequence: CASRRTGANYEQYF.

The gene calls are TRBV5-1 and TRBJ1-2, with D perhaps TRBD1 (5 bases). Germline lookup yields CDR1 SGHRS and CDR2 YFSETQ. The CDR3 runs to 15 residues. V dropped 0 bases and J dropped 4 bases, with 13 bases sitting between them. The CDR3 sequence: CASSLARDPSYGYTF. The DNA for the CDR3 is TGCGCCAGCAGCTTGGCCCGGGACCCCAGCTATGGCTACACCTTC.

Written as DNA, the CDR3 is TGTGCCAGCAGTCCCTACACAGTAATGAACACTGAAGCTTTCTTT. Amino acid sequence: CASSPYTVMNTEAFF. V is TRBV28 and J is TRBJ1-1, with D hard to call. Germline V gene sequence: CDR1 MDHEN, CDR2 SYDVKM. V was trimmed by 5 bases and J by 0 bases, leaving 13 bases between them. The CDR3 sequence is 15 residues long.

The CDR3 DNA sequence: TGTGCCAGCACTTTCTCGGGAGGTAGAAGAAATGAGCAGTTCTTC. It translates to CASTFSGGRRNEQFF. The V call is TRBV6-5, the J call TRBJ2-1; TRBD2 aligns across 7 bases. The CDR3 is 15 amino acids. With 7 bases clipped from V and 7 bases from J, the junction kept 13 bases outside the gene matches. The germline V gene encodes CDR1 MNHEY and CDR2 SVGAGI.

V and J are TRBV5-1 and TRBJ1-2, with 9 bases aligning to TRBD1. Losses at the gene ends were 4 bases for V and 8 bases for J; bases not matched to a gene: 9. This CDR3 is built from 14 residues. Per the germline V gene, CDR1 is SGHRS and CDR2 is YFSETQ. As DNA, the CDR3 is TGCGCCAGCAGCCTCGGGACAGGGACCAGAGGCTACACCTTC. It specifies CASSLGTGTRGYTF.

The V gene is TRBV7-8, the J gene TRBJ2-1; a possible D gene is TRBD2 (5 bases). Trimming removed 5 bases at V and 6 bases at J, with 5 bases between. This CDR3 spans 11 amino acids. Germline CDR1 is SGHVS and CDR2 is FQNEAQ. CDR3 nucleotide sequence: TGTGCCAGCAGCGCGGGCAATGAGCAGTTCTTC. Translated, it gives CASSAGNEQFF.

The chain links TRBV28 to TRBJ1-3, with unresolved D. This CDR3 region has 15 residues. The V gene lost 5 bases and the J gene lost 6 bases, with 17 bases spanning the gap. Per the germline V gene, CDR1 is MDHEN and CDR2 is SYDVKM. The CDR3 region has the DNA TGTGCCAGCAGTACCTTGGCGGGGTTTGTAAACACCATATATTTT. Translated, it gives CASSTLAGFVNTIYF.

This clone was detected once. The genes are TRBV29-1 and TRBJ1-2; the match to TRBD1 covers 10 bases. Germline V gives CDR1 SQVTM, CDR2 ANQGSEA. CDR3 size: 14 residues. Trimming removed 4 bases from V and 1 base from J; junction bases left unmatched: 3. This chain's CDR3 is CSVGRTGGNYGYTF. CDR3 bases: TGCAGCGTTGGGCGGACAGGGGGTAACTATGGCTACACCTTC.

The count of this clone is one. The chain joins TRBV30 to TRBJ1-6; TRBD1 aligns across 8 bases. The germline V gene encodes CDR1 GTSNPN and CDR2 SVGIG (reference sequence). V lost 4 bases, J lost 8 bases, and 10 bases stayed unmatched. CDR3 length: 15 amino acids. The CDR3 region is CAWNPARTGHSPLHF. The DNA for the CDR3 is TGTGCCTGGAATCCAGCTCGGACAGGGCATTCACCCCTCCACTTT.

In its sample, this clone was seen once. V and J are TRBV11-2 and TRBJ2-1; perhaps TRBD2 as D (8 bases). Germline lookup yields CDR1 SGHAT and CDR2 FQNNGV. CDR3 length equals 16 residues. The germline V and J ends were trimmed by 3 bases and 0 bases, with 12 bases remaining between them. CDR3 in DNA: TGTGCCAGCAGCTTGCGGGGGGACAGCTCCTACAATGAGCAGTTCTTC. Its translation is CASSLRGDSSYNEQFF.

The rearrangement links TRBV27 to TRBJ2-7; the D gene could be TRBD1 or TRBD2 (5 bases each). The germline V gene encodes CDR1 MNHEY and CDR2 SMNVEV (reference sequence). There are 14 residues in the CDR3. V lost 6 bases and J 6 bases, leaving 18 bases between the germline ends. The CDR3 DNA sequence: TGTGCCAGCAGACCCACGGGGCTGGGGGTCGAGCAGTACTTC. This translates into CASRPTGLGVEQYF.

The CDR3 protein is CASSPQGQGARTEAFF. The CDR3 region has the DNA TGCGCCAGCAGCCCCCAGGGGCAGGGGGCTCGGACTGAAGCTTTCTTT. The chain has TRBV5-1 and TRBJ1-1; TRBD1 matches 8 bases. V lost 4 bases and J lost 5; bases outside the gene matches: 13. The CDR3 covers 16 residues. The germline CDR1 and CDR2 sequences are SGHRS and YFSETQ. The variable domain in full, completed from reference TRBV5-1 and TRBJ1-1, reads KAGVTQTPRYLIKTRGQQVTLSCSPISGHRSVSWYQQTPGQGLQFLFEYFSETQRNKGNFPGRFSGRQFSNSRSEMNVSTLELGDSALYLCASSPQGQGARTEAFFGQGTRLTVV.

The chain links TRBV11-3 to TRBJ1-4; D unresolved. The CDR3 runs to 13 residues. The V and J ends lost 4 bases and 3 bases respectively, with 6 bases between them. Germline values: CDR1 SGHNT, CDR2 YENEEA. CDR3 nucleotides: TGTGCCAGCAGCTCCCCAGCTAATGAAAAACTGTTTTTT. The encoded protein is CASSSPANEKLFF.

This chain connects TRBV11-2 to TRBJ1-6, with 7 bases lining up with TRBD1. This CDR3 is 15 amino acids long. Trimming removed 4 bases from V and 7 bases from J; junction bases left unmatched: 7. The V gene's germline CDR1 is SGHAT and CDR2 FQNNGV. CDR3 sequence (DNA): TGTGCCAGCAGCTCCCCGGGACAGAAAAATTCACCCCTCCACTTT. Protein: CASSSPGQKNSPLHF.

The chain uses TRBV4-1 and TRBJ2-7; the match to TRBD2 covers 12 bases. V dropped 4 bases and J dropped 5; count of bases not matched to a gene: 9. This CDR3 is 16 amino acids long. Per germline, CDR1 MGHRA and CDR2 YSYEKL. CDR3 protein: CASSLPLAGGLHEQYF. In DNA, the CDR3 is TGCGCCAGCAGCCTTCCTCTAGCGGGAGGGCTCCACGAGCAGTACTTC.

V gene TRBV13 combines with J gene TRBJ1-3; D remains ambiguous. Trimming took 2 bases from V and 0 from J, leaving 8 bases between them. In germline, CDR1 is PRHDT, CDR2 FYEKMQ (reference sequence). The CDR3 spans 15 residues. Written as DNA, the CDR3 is TGTGCCAGCAGCTTAACCATTTACTCTGGAAACACCATATATTTT. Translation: CASSLTIYSGNTIYF.

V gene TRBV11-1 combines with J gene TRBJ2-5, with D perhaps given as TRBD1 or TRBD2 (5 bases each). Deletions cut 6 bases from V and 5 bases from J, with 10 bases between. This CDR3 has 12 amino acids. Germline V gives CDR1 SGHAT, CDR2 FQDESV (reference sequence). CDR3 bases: TGTGCCAGCAGTTCCGAGGGGGAGACCCAGTACTTC. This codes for CASSSEGETQYF.

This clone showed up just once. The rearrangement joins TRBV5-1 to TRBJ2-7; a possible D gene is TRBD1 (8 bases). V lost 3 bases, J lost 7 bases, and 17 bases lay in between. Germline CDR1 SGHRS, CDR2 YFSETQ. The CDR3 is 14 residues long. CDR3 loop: CASSWTTGEGEQYF. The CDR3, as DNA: TGCGCCAGCAGCTGGACGACAGGGGAGGGGGAGCAGTACTTC.

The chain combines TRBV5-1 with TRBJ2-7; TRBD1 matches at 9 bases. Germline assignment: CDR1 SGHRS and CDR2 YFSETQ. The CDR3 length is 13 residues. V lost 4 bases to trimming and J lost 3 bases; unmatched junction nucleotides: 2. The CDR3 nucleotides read TGCGCCAGCAGCCGGGGACAGGGCTACGAGCAGTACTTC. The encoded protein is CASSRGQGYEQYF.

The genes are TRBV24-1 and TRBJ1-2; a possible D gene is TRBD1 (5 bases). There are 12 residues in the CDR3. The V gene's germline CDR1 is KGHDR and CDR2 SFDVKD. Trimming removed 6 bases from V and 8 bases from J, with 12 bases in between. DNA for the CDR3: TGTGCCACCAGTCGGCAGGGCCAGGGCTACACCTTC. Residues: CATSRQGQGYTF.